This passage covers 15 T cell receptor beta chains from one sample sequenced in a study of beta chain features in type 1 diabetes. Findings and limits, study-wide: Shortening that was moderate but significant affected the TCRB CDR3s of Type 1 diabetes patients in all four CD4+ subsets.

Reverse transcribing all isolated RNA meant expressed TCRB transcripts were sequenced. Clones were sequenced by immunoSEQ multiplex PCR, and TCRdb holds only the in-frame ones, with some missing. The sample holds 300,000 to 450,000 clones, 9.6% seen once. Which antigens these TCRs recognize remains unknown. The sample was central memory CD4+ T cells from blood. The receptor set was obtained from a man aged 25 to 40 with type 1 diabetes.

Remarks on this clone: At one end, the junction sequence differs from germline, possibly due to a read error. This chain uses TRBV10-3 with TRBJ2-2; D call uncertain. This CDR3 is built from 12 residues. CDR1 ENHRY and CDR2 SYGVKD come from the germline V gene. The CDR3 sequence is CASSARAGELFF. CDR3 nucleotides: TGTGCCAGCAGTGCGCGTGCCGGGGAGCTGTTTTTT.

J is TRBJ2-7 and V is TRBV7-8, with 7 nucleotides matching TRBD2. CDR1 and CDR2 (germline): SGHVS, FQNEAQ. The CDR3 has 15 amino acids. Trimming took 0 bases from V and 2 from J; bases not matched to a gene: 4. CDR3 region: CASSLAVGGAYEQYF. The DNA for the CDR3 is TGTGCCAGCAGCTTAGCGGTGGGAGGGGCCTACGAGCAGTACTTC.

This clone is medium-sized within its sample. The chain couples TRBV7-9 to TRBJ1-1, with D unclear. This CDR3 contains 14 residues. CDR1 and CDR2 from the germline V gene are SEHNR and FQNEAQ (reference sequence). Trimming cost V 5 bases and J 1 base, with 11 bases left between them. The CDR3 sequence is CASSRWTENTEAFF. CDR3 nucleotide sequence: TGTGCCAGCAGCCGATGGACGGAGAACACTGAAGCTTTCTTT.

Here the CDR3 reads CASSYSPAGGYEQYF. The CDR3 DNA is TGTGCCAGCAGTTACTCCCCAGCGGGAGGCTACGAGCAGTACTTC. The chain employs TRBV6-5 and TRBJ2-7; TRBD2 matches 9 bases. With 0 bases clipped from V and 3 bases from J, the junction kept 3 bases outside the gene matches. Germline CDR1 is MNHEY and CDR2 is SVGAGI. CDR3 length equals 15 residues.

This clone was seen a few times. The CDR3 spells CASSISRGPQYF. The DNA of the CDR3 is TGTGCCAGCAGCATTTCTCGGGGCCCGCAGTATTTT. This chain connects TRBV9 to TRBJ2-3; TRBD1 or TRBD2 may be the D gene (5 bases each). The CDR3 has 12 residues. The germline V gene has CDR1 SGDLS and CDR2 YYNGEE. V lost 4 bases and J lost 10, with 13 bases in between.

This chain uses TRBV7-3 with TRBJ2-1, with a possible D match to TRBD2 (5 bases). CDR3 length: 13 residues. Germline V lookup: CDR1 SGHTA, CDR2 FQGTGA. The germline V and J ends were trimmed by 4 bases and 1 base, with 5 bases remaining between them. In DNA, the CDR3 is TGTGCCAGCAGCTCGGGATCCTACAATGAGCAGTTCTTC. Translated: CASSSGSYNEQFF.

The V and J genes are TRBV7-2 and TRBJ1-2, with 11 positions matching TRBD1. This CDR3 is 17 amino acids long. V was clipped by 2 bases and J by 7 bases; unmatched bases: 12. From germline, CDR1 is SGHTA and CDR2 FQGNSA. The CDR3 DNA reads TGTGCCAGCAGCTTATTCGGACAGGGGGCGTCTGGCGGTGGCTACACCTTC. It translates to CASSLFGQGASGGGYTF.

The sample holds a few counts of this clone. V is TRBV5-1 and J is TRBJ2-7; possible D gene TRBD2, 6 bases. Germline V gene lookup returns CDR1 SGHRS and CDR2 YFSETQ. V was clipped by 2 bases and J by 3 bases, with 9 bases between them. This CDR3 region has 13 residues. The DNA of the CDR3 is TGCGCCAGCAGCTTAATGGGGGGCTACGAGCAGTACTTC. Its protein is CASSLMGGYEQYF.

The chain has TRBV28 and TRBJ1-1; no definite D call. Germline V lookup: CDR1 MDHEN, CDR2 SYDVKM. CDR3 length: 16 residues. Trimming took off 6 bases at V and 0 bases at J, with 17 bases between the two ends. The CDR3 region has the DNA TGTGCCAGCAGCCCCCCTCAGAGAAATCTGAACACTGAAGCTTTCTTT. This gives the protein CASSPPQRNLNTEAFF.

V and J are TRBV29-1 and TRBJ2-7; 7 bases match TRBD2. With V trimmed by 3 bases and J by 1 base, 9 bases remained unmatched. The CDR3 runs 15 residues. Germline CDR1 SQVTM, CDR2 ANQGSEA. CDR3 amino acids: CSVEGLADKSYEQYF. In DNA, the CDR3 is TGCAGCGTTGAGGGGCTAGCGGACAAATCCTACGAGCAGTACTTC.

This clone turned up a few times. V is TRBV6-1 and J is TRBJ2-3; 7 bases match TRBD2. The trim removed 8 bases at V and 2 bases at J, leaving 10 bases unmatched. The CDR3 spans 15 residues. Per germline, CDR1 MNHNS and CDR2 SASEGT. CDR3 bases: TGTGCCAGCCACGGCCGGACTAGATACACAGATACGCAGTATTTT. Its translation: CASHGRTRYTDTQYF.

This clone was seen a handful of times. The rearrangement joins TRBV5-6 to TRBJ2-1; D gene unclear. CDR3 length equals 15 residues. The V gene's germline CDR1 is SGHDT and CDR2 YYEEEE. V dropped 4 bases and J dropped 3 bases, with 14 bases sitting between them. The CDR3 sequence is CASSPPGGYYNEQFF. In DNA form, the CDR3 reads TGTGCCAGCAGCCCTCCAGGCGGCTACTACAATGAGCAGTTCTTC.

This clone has more than one count but fewer than ten. V is TRBV4-1 and J is TRBJ2-5; TRBD2 aligns across 7 bases. The CDR3 totals 14 residues. CDR1 and CDR2 from the germline V gene are MGHRA and YSYEKL. Trimming removed 4 bases from V and 5 bases from J; junction bases left unmatched: 7. CDR3: CASSPQRGGETQYF. The CDR3 coding sequence is TGCGCCAGCAGCCCACAGCGGGGTGGGGAGACCCAGTACTTC.

The V call is TRBV7-9, the J call TRBJ2-2, with D hard to call. The germline V gene encodes CDR1 SEHNR and CDR2 FQNEAQ (reference sequence). Trimming took off 10 bases at V and 4 bases at J, with 13 bases between the two ends. This CDR3 is 13 amino acids long. The CDR3 here is CAKGERSTGELFF. CDR3 sequence (DNA): TGTGCCAAGGGCGAGCGTTCCACCGGGGAGCTGTTTTTT.

The gene calls are TRBV9 and TRBJ2-5; TRBD2 aligns across 9 bases. V was clipped by 3 bases and J by 5 bases; unmatched bases: 11. The CDR3 consists of 16 residues. The germline CDR1 and CDR2 sequences are SGDLS and YYNGEE. CDR3 sequence (DNA): TGTGCCAGCAGCGCCACCGGGACTAGCAGTTGGGAGACCCAGTACTTC. Protein sequence: CASSATGTSSWETQYF.